The source of this TCR beta chain is a study of neurological immune-mediated disorders. The CDR3 covers 14 residues. V gave up 7 bases and J gave up 2 bases; unmatched junction bases: 5. Regarding the study as a whole: Multiple sclerosis was found to have the least TCR clonal expansion, below healthy controls, and HTLV-1-associated myelopathy the most.

The cDNA was synthesized by means of template-switch 5'RACE, which was carried out with 10-nucleotide random UMIs. Using its own MiXCR run on the 5' RACE reads, TCRdb lists one record per CDR3 protein. The top ten hold 1.7% of the sample, which has over 65,000 distinct CDR3 sequences, roughly 9% seen once. Comment on this clonotype: Its specificity is unknown.

The origin of this receptor is a man aged 50 to 60 in good health. Sequenced input: PBMCs. The gene calls are TRBV12-3 or TRBV12-4 and TRBJ2-7, with 10 nucleotides matching TRBD1. CDR3 amino acids: CASTAGTGAYEQYF. DNA for the CDR3: TGTGCCAGCACCGCCGGGACAGGGGCCTACGAGCAGTACTTC.